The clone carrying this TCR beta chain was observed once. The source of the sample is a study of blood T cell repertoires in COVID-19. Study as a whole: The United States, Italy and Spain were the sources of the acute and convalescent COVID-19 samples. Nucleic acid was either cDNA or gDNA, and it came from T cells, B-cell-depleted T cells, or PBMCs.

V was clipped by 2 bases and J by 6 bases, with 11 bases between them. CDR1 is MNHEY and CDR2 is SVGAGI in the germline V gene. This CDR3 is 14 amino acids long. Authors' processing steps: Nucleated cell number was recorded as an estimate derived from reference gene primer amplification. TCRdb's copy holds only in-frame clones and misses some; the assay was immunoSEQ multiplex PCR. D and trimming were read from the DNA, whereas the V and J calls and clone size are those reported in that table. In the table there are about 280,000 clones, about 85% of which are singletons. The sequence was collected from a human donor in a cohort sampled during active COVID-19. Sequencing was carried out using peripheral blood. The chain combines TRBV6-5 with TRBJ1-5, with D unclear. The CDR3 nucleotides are TGTGCCAGCAGTTACAGTGAGGGTAGTCAGCCCCAGCATTTT. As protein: CASSYSEGSQPQHF.